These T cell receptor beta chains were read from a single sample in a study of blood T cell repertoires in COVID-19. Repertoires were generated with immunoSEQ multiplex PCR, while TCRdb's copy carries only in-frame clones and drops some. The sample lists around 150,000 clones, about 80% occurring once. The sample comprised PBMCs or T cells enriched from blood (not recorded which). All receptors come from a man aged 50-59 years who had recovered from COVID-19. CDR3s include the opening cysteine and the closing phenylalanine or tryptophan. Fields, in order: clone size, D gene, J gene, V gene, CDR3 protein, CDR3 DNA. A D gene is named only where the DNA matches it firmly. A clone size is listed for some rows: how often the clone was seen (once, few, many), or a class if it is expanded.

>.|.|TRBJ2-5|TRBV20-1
CSASKGPVGQETQYF
TGCAGTGCTAGTAAGGGGCCGGTGGGACAAGAGACCCAGTACTTC
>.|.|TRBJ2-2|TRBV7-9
CASSLGGRSYTGELFF
TGTGCCAGCAGCTTAGGTGGGCGTAGTTACACCGGGGAGCTGTTTTTT
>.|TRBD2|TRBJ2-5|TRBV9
CASSGLAEGTQYF
TGTGCCAGCAGCGGACTAGCAGAAGGGACCCAGTACTTC
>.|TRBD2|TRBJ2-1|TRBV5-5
CASSLALAGGNEQFF
TGTGCCAGCAGCTTGGCCCTAGCGGGAGGGAATGAGCAGTTCTTC
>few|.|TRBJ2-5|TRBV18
CASSPSQVETQYF
TGTGCCAGCTCACCAAGCCAGGTTGAGACCCAGTACTTC
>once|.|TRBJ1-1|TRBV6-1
CASSDRGGTEAFF
TGTGCCAGCAGTGACAGGGGCGGAACTGAAGCTTTCTTT
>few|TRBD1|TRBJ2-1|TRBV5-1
CASTLGQGNVNEQFF
TGCGCCAGCACCTTGGGACAGGGGAATGTCAATGAGCAGTTCTTC
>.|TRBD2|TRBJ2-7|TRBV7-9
CASSPPGAGGLYEQYF
TGTGCCAGCAGCCCCCCTGGGGCGGGGGGGCTCTACGAGCAGTACTTC
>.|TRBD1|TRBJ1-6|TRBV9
CASSGGDRVQYNSPLHF
TGTGCCAGCAGCGGGGGAGACAGGGTCCAATATAATTCACCCCTCCACTTT
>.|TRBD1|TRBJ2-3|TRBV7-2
CASSLRQGRGYTDTQYF
TGTGCCAGCAGCCTAAGACAGGGGCGCGGATACACAGATACGCAGTATTTT
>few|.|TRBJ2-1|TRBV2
CASRKGQGNEQFF
TGTGCCAGCAGGAAGGGGCAGGGGAATGAGCAGTTCTTC
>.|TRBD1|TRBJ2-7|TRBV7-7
CASSPGTGTHEQYF
TGTGCCAGCAGCCCTGGGACAGGGACCCACGAGCAGTACTTC
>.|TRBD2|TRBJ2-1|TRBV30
CAASGLAGGSEQFF
TGTGCCGCCTCCGGTTTGGCGGGGGGGAGCGAGCAGTTCTTC
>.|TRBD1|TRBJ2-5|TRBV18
CASSPGQGTKETQYF
TGTGCCAGCTCACCGGGACAGGGTACTAAAGAGACCCAGTACTTC
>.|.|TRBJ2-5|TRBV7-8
CASSKTEETQYF
TGTGCCAGCAGCAAGACGGAGGAGACCCAGTACTTC
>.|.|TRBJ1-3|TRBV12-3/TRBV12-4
CASSFIVNTIYF
TGTGCCAGCAGTTTTATCGTAAACACCATATATTTT
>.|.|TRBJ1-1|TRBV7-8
CASSLLRGGNTEAFF
TGTGCCAGCAGCTTACTGCGGGGGGGGAACACTGAAGCTTTCTTT
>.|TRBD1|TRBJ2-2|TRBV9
CASSVRGQVTTGELFF
TGTGCCAGCAGCGTACGAGGACAGGTGACCACCGGGGAGCTGTTTTTT
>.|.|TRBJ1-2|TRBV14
CASSKTGYYGYTF
TGTGCCAGCAGCAAAACAGGGTACTATGGCTACACCTTC
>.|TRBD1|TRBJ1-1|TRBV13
CASSQGGNAEAFF
TGTGCCAGCAGCCAGGGGGGTAACGCTGAAGCTTTCTTT
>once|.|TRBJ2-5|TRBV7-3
CASSLSAVQETQYF
TGTGCCAGCAGCTTAAGTGCAGTCCAAGAGACCCAGTACTTC
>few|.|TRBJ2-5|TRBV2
CASSYSEETQYF
TGTGCCAGCAGTTACAGTGAAGAGACCCAGTACTTC
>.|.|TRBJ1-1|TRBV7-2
CASSPGQGLRGGTEAFF
TGTGCCAGCAGCCCGGGGCAGGGTTTAAGGGGGGGCACTGAAGCTTTCTTT
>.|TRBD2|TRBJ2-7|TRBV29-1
CSALPPREERFSSYEQYF
TGCAGCGCCCTGCCCCCGCGGGAGGAAAGATTTAGCTCCTACGAGCAGTACTTC
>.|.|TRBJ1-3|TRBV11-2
CASSLLEGGSGNTIYF
TGTGCCAGCAGCTTACTGGAGGGCGGGTCTGGAAACACCATATATTTT
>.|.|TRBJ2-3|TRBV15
CATSRSQGIITDTQYF
TGTGCCACCAGCAGATCTCAGGGAATCATAACAGATACGCAGTATTTT
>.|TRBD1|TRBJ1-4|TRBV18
CASSPPGQGNEKLFF
TGTGCCAGCTCACCCCCTGGACAGGGGAATGAAAAACTGTTTTTT
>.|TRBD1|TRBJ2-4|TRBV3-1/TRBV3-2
CASSRYRQGFQNIQYF
TGTGCCAGCAGCCGCTACAGACAGGGTTTCCAAAACATTCAGTACTTC
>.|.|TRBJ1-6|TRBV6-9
CASSYKGPTGRHSPLHF
TGTGCCAGCAGTTATAAGGGGCCTACAGGGCGTCATTCACCCCTCCACTTT
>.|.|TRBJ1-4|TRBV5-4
CASSYTLDSYNEKLFF
TGTGCCAGCAGCTACACCCTGGACAGTTATAATGAAAAACTGTTTTTT
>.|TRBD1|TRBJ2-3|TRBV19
CASLRTGAGTDTQYF
TGTGCCAGTCTTCGTACAGGGGCGGGCACAGATACGCAGTATTTT
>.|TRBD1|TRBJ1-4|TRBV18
CASSPQGAINEKLFF
TGTGCCAGCTCACCACAGGGGGCCATTAATGAAAAACTGTTTTTT
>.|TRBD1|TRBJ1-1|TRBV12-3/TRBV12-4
CASRPTGVTEAFF
TGTGCCAGCAGGCCAACAGGGGTGACTGAAGCTTTCTTT
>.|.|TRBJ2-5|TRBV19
CASSKGRQDNQETQYF
TGTGCCAGTAGTAAGGGGAGACAGGACAATCAAGAGACCCAGTACTTC
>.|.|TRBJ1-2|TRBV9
CASSEGLGSNYGYTF
TGTGCCAGCAGCGAGGGCCTTGGGAGTAACTATGGCTACACCTTC
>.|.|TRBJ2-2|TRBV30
CAWRQDSFAGELFF
TGTGCCTGGAGACAGGACAGTTTCGCCGGGGAGCTGTTTTTT
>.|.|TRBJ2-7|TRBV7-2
CASSPGGSYEQYF
TGTGCCAGCAGCCCCGGCGGGTCCTACGAGCAGTACTTC
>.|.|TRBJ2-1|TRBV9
CASSVGLGEAYEQFF
TGTGCCAGCAGCGTAGGGTTAGGTGAGGCCTATGAGCAGTTCTTC
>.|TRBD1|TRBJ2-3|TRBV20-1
CSASGTGGTDTQYF
TGCAGTGCTAGTGGGACAGGGGGCACAGATACGCAGTATTTT
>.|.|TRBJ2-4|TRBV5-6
CASSFRGLAKNIQYF
TGTGCCAGCAGCTTTCGGGGACTAGCCAAAAACATTCAGTACTTC
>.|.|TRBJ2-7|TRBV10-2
CASSRGQGYEQYF
TGCGCCAGCAGCCGGGGCCAGGGGTACGAGCAGTACTTC
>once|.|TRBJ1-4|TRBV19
CASSIQRTTNEKLFF
TGTGCCAGTAGTATCCAGCGGACAACTAATGAAAAACTGTTTTTT
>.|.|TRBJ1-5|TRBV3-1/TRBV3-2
CASSQGPTALAQHF
TGTGCCAGCAGCCAAGGCCCCACAGCCCTCGCCCAGCATTTT
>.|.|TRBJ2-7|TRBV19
CASSISLSYEQYF
TGTGCCAGTAGTATTTCTCTCTCCTACGAGCAGTACTTC
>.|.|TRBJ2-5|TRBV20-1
CSALEETQYF
TGCAGTGCTTTAGAAGAGACCCAGTACTTC
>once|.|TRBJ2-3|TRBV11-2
CASSLLGGVGDTQYF
TGTGCCAGCAGCTTATTAGGAGGGGTGGGAGATACGCAGTATTTT
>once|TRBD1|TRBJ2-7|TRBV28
CASRGTARYSYEQYF
TGTGCCAGCAGGGGGACAGCACGTTACTCCTACGAGCAGTACTTC
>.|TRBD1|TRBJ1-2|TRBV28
CASRGQGESYTF
TGTGCCAGCAGGGGACAGGGGGAGAGCTACACCTTC
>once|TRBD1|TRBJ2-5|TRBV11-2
CASSYTGAIQETQYF
TGTGCCAGCAGCTATACAGGGGCTATCCAAGAGACCCAGTACTTC
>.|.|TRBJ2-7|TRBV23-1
CASSHGGSAPQAYEQYF
TGCGCCAGCAGTCATGGGGGGTCGGCCCCTCAAGCCTACGAGCAGTACTTC
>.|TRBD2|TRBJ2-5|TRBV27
CASSPRRGTGETQYF
TGTGCCAGCAGTCCCAGGCGGGGGACGGGAGAGACCCAGTACTTC
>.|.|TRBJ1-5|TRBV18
CASSPTNDNQPQHF
TGTGCCAGCTCACCAACTAACGATAATCAGCCCCAGCATTTT
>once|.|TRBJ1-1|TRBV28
CASTTTFWTDNLNTEAFF
TGTGCCAGCACTACGACTTTCTGGACAGATAACTTGAACACTGAAGCTTTCTTT
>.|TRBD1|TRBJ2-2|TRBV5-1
CASSLVQGITGELFF
TGCGCCAGCAGCTTGGTACAGGGGATCACCGGGGAGCTGTTTTTT
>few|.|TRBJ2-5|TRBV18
CASSRQTLETQYF
TGTGCCAGCTCACGACAGACACTAGAGACCCAGTACTTC
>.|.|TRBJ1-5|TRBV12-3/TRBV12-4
CASSTDSHQPQHF
TGTGCCAGCAGCACGGACAGTCATCAGCCCCAGCATTTT
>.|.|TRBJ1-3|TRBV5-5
CASSLASQSSGNTIYF
TGTGCCAGCAGCTTGGCTAGCCAGAGCTCTGGAAACACCATATATTTT
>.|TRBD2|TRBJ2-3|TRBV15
CATSRGSGTSGGASTDTQYF
TGTGCCACCAGCAGGGGGAGTGGGACTAGCGGGGGGGCTAGCACAGATACGCAGTATTTT
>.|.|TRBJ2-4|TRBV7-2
CASSLGQINIQYF
TGTGCCAGCAGCTTAGGACAGATAAACATTCAGTACTTC
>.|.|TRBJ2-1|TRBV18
CASSPGGVVHNEQFF
TGTGCCAGCTCACCGGGGGGAGTGGTCCACAATGAGCAGTTCTTC